This T cell receptor (beta chain) was sequenced in a study of T cells in Graves' hyperthyroidism and ophthalmopathy. Disease lasting under 3 months, a NOSPECS grade of at least 4, and a Clinical Activity Score of at least 3 were features of the ophthalmopathy patients. Researchers amplified the TCR beta CDR3 regions from RNA transcripts. The HTBI primer set drove a first-round RT-PCR of the TCR CDR3. TCRdb reanalysed the multiplex PCR reads using MiXCR and keeps one entry per CDR3 protein. The sample shows approximately 430,000 distinct CDR3 sequences, under 15% of them seen only once. This clonotype was seen ten or more times. Its specificity is unknown. General observations from the study: In blood, most of the thyroid clonotypes expanded above 0.001 were also present.

The specimen sequenced was blood. The TCR originated in a man aged 18 to 29 with Graves' ophthalmopathy.

This CDR3 reads CASSAMTGQGPNTEAFF. In DNA form, the CDR3 reads TGTGCCAGCAGCGCGATGACGGGACAGGGGCCGAACACTGAAGCTTTCTTT. The chain recombines TRBV7-8 with TRBJ1-1; the match to TRBD1 covers 10 bases. CDR3 length: 17 amino acids. The J segment lost 1 base and the V segment lost 5 bases, leaving 10 bases of the junction unmatched. Germline V lookup: CDR1 SGHVS, CDR2 FQNEAQ.